The next 3 T cell receptor beta chains were all read from a single sample in a study of blood T cell repertoires in COVID-19. Assay: immunoSEQ multiplex PCR; the TCRdb copy retains only in-frame clones and omits some. The sample records 400,000 or so clones, over 85% being singletons. Material: peripheral blood. All receptors come from a man aged 18 to 29 with COVID-19, enrolled during active disease.

The chain carries TRBV7-9 and TRBJ2-7, with 8 bases that match TRBD2. Per germline, CDR1 SEHNR and CDR2 FQNEAQ (reference sequence). This CDR3 is built from 16 residues. V shed 0 bases, J shed 4 bases, and the junction held 8 bases outside the gene matches. The CDR3 coding sequence is TGTGCCAGCAGCTTAGCGCCGGGAGGGAATAGGTACGAGCAGTACTTC. Its translation: CASSLAPGGNRYEQYF.

This chain joins TRBV7-9 and TRBJ1-1, with 9 positions matching TRBD1. The CDR3 length is 14 residues. Germline lookup yields CDR1 SEHNR and CDR2 FQNEAQ (reference sequence). Losses at the gene ends were 6 bases for V and 5 bases for J; bases not matched to a gene: 7. The CDR3, as DNA: TGTGCCAGCAGTTCGCCGGGACAGGGAACTGAAGCTTTCTTT. It specifies CASSSPGQGTEAFF.

This rearrangement joins TRBV19 to TRBJ1-1, with D tentatively TRBD1 (6 bases). CDR1 and CDR2 from the germline V gene are LNHDA and SQIVND (reference sequence). The CDR3 runs 14 residues. The germline V and J ends were trimmed by 5 bases and 1 base, with 11 bases remaining between them. CDR3 DNA sequence: TGTGCCAGTAGTCGGACAGCTGAGAACACTGAAGCTTTCTTT. Protein product: CASSRTAENTEAFF.